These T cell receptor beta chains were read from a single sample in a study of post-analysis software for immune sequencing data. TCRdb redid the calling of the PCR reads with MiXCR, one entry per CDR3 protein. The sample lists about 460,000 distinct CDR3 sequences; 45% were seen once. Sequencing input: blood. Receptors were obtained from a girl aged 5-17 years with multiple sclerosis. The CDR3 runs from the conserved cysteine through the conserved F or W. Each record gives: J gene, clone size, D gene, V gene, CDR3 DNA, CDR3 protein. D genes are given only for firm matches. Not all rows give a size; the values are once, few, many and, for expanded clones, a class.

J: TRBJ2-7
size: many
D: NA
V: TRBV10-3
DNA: TGTGCCATCGGAGCAGGGGAAGACGAGCAGTACTTC
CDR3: CAIGAGEDEQYF

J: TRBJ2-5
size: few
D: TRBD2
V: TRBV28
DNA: TGTGCCAGCAGCCCCTACGACAGAGGCCCGCAGCGGGGGCACAACCATAAAGAGACCCAGTACTTC
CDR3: CASSPYDRGPQRGHNHKETQYF

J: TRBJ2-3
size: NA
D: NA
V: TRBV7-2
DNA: TGTGCCAGCAGCTTAGCGGGAGTGGCTACGCAGTATTTT
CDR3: CASSLAGVATQYF

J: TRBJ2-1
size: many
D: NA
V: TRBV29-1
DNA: TGCAGCGTTGTGAGAGCGGAGGAGTACAATGAGCAGTTCTTC
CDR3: CSVVRAEEYNEQFF

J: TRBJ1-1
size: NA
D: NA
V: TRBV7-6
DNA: TGTGCCAGCAGCCAATTATCGGGGCGATCTTACACTGAAGCTTTCTTT
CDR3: CASSQLSGRSYTEAFF

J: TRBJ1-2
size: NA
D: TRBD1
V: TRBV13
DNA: TGTGCCAGCAGCTTGAGGACAGGGCTTGGGAGTGGCTACACCTTC
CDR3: CASSLRTGLGSGYTF

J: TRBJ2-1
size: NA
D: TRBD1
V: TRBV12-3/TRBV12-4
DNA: TGTGCCAGCAGTCGGACAGGGGCAAGGAATGAGCAGTTCTTC
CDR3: CASSRTGARNEQFF

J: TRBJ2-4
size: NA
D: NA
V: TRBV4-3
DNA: TGCGCCAGCAGCCAGTGGACAAGTCGCATTCAGTACTTC
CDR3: CASSQWTSRIQYF

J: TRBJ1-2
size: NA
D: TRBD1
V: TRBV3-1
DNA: TGTGCCAGCAGACCGGACAGGGGCGAAGATGGCTACACCTTC
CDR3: CASRPDRGEDGYTF

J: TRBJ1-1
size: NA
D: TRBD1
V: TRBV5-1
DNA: TGCGCCAGCAGGGGACAGGGATTCACTGAAGCTTTCTTT
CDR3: CASRGQGFTEAFF

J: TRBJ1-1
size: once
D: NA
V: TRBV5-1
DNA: TGCGCCAGCACCGAAGGGGGGTGGATTAACACTGAAGCTTTCTTT
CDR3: CASTEGGWINTEAFF

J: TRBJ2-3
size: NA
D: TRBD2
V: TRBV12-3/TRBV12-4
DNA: TGTGCCAGCAGTATTAGCGGGAGGACAGATACGCAGTATTTT
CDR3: CASSISGRTDTQYF

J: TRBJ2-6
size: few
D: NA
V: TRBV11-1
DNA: TGTGCCAGCAGCTTAGAATCTAGGGGCGCTGGTGGGGCCAACGTCCTGACTTTC
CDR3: CASSLESRGAGGANVLTF

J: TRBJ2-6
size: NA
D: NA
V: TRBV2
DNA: TGTGCCAGCAGTGAAGCGCGACAGATCTCTGGGGCCAACGTCCTGACTTTC
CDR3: CASSEARQISGANVLTF

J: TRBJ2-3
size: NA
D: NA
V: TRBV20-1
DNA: TGCAGTGCTAGAGTCGGGACTTTAAGCACAGATACGCAGTATTTT
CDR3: CSARVGTLSTDTQYF

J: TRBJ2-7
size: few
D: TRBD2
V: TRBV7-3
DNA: TGTGCCAGCAGCTCCCGGGGGGGGAAAGAGCAGTACTTC
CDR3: CASSSRGGKEQYF

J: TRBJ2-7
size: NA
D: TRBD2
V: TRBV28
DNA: TGTGCCACTCAAGCGGGACCCACCTCCTACGAGCAGTACTTC
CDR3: CATQAGPTSYEQYF

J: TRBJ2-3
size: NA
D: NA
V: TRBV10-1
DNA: TGCGCCAGCAGTGACGGGCCGGCCACCGATACGCAGTATTTT
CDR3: CASSDGPATDTQYF

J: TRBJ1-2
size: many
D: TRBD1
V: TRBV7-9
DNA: TGTGCCAGCAGTCCTAGTGGGACAGTAGACTATGGCTACACCTTC
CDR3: CASSPSGTVDYGYTF

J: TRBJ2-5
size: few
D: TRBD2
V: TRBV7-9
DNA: TGTGCCAGCAGCTTATCGGGACTAGCGGGAGGGGAGACCCAGTACTTC
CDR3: CASSLSGLAGGETQYF

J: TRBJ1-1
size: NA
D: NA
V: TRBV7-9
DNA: TGTGCCAGCACCTGGGGCGGTACAGGAGAAGACACTGAAGCTTTCTTT
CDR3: CASTWGGTGEDTEAFF

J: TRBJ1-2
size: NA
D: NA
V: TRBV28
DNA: TGTGCCAGCAGTTTATCAGGGATTGTCGGCTACACCTTC
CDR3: CASSLSGIVGYTF

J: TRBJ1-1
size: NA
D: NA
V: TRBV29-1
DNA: TGCAGCGTTGAAGATGGATTACAAACTGAAGCTTTCTTT
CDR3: CSVEDGLQTEAFF

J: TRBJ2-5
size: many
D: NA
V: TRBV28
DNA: TGTGCCAGCAGTTTACAAGTGGTCTCAGAGACCCAGTACTTC
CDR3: CASSLQVVSETQYF

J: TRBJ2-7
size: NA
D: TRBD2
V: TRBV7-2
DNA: TGTGCCAGCAGCCCGACTAGCGACTCCTACGAGCAGTACTTC
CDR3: CASSPTSDSYEQYF

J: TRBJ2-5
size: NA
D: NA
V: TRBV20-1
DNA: TGCAGTGCTAGACCTCTAAGCCTCCGGGCCCAAGAGACCCAGTACTTC
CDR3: CSARPLSLRAQETQYF

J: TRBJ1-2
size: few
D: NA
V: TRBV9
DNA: TGTGCCAGCAGCGTAAATGACTATGGCTACACCTTC
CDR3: CASSVNDYGYTF

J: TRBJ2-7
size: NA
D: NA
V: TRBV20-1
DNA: TGCAGTGCCGAGGACTATCCCGAGCAGTACTTC
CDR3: CSAEDYPEQYF

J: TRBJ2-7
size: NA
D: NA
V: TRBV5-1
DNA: TGCGCCAGCAGCTTGGCCTGGACCGAGGGCGAGCAGTACTTC
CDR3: CASSLAWTEGEQYF

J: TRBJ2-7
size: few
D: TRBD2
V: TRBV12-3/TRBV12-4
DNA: TGTGCCAGCAGCTCTCTAGCGGGGGTCTCCTACGAGCAGTACTTC
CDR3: CASSSLAGVSYEQYF

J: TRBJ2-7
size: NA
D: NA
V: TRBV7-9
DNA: TGTGCCAGCAGCTACACCGGGACCTACGAGCAGTACTTC
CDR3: CASSYTGTYEQYF

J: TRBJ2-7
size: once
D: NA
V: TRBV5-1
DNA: TGCGCCAGCAGCTTGGCCGGGACTGTGAGCACCTACGAGCAGTACTTC
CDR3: CASSLAGTVSTYEQYF

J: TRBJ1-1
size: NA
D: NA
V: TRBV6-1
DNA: TGTGCCAGCCCGTTAGGGCGAGAAGCTTTCTTT
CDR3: CASPLGREAFF

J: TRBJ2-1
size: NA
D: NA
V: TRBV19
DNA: TGTGCCAGTAGTAGCCCGGAGGGATCATACAATGAGCAGTTCTTC
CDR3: CASSSPEGSYNEQFF

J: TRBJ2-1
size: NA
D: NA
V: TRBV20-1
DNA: TGCAGTGCTAGGGATGCCCATAGCGGAAGCTCCTACAATGAGCAGTTCTTC
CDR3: CSARDAHSGSSYNEQFF

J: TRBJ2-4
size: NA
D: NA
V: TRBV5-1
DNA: TGCGCCAGCAGCCTCCAGGTGGGGGCCAAAAACATTCAGTACTTC
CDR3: CASSLQVGAKNIQYF

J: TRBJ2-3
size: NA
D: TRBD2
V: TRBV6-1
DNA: TGTGCCAGCAGTGAAGTGGCAGGGACTAACACAGATACGCAGTATTTT
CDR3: CASSEVAGTNTDTQYF

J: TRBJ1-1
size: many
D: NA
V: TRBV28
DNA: TGTGCCAGCAGTTTATCAGGAACTGAAGCTTTCTTT
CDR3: CASSLSGTEAFF

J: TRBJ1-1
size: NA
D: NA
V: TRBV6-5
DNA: TGTGCCAGCAGCCCCCTTTCCGCGAGCACTGAAGCTTTCTTT
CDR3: CASSPLSASTEAFF

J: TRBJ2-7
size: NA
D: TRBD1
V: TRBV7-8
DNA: TGTGCCAGCAGCTTATACAGGGGGCGCGAGCAGTACTTC
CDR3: CASSLYRGREQYF

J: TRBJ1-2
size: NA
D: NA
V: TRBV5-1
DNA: TGCGCCAGCAGCTTGGAAGGATGGAACTATGGCTACACCTTC
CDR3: CASSLEGWNYGYTF